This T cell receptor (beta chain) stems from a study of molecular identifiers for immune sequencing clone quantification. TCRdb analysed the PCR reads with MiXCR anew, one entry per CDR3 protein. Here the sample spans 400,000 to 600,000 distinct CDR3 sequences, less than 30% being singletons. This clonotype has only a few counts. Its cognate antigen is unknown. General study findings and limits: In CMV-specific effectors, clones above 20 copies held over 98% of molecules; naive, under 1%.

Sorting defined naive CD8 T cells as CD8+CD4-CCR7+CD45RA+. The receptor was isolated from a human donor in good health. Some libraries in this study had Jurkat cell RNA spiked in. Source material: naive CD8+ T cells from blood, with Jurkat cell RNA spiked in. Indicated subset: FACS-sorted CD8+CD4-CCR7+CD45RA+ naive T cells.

The DNA of the CDR3 is TGTGCCAGCAGCCCCGGCCGGACAGTTAGCACAGATACGCAGTATTTT. Translating it yields CASSPGRTVSTDTQYF. This sequence joins TRBV12-3 or TRBV12-4 and TRBJ2-3; possibly TRBD1 for D (6 bases). V dropped 6 bases and J dropped 0 bases, with 16 bases sitting between them. The CDR3 is 16 amino acids.